The T cell receptor (beta chain) under discussion was sequenced for a study of T cell responses to AZD1222 COVID-19 vaccine. About this clone itself: The antigen remains undetermined.

Between the trimmed V and J ends, which lost 5 bases and 4 bases, there was a span of 11 bases. The V gene's germline CDR1 is SGHNT and CDR2 YENEEA. This CDR3 has 13 residues. Overall study findings and caveats: Donors were mostly white British, more females; clonal diversity possibly underestimated. CD4 TCRs associated with vaccination spanned spike, dominating at 160-218 and 743-854.

Some clones are missing from TCRdb's copy, which holds only in-frame ones; the method was immunoSEQ multiplex PCR. The profile shows about 130,000 clones, 90% to 95% of them singletons. The chain carries TRBV11-3 and TRBJ1-1; TRBD1 might be the D (5 bases). This sequence originates from an adult in good health. The sequencing here drew on peripheral blood, taken on day 0 of AZD1222 vaccination. CDR3 nucleotides: TGTGCCAGCAGCCTCGACAGAAGCACTGAAGCTTTCTTT. Amino acids: CASSLDRSTEAFF.